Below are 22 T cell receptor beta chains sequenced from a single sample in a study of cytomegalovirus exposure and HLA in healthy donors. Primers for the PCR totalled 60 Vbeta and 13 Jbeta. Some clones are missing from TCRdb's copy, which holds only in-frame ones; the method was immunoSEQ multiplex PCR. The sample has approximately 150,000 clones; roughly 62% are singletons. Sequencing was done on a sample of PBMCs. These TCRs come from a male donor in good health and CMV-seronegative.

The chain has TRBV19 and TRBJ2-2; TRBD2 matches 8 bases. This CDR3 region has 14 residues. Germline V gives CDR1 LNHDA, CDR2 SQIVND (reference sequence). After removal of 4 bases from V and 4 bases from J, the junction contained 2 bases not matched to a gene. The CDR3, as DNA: TGTGCCAGTAGTAGCGGGGGGTTCACCGGGGAGCTGTTTTTT. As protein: CASSSGGFTGELFF.

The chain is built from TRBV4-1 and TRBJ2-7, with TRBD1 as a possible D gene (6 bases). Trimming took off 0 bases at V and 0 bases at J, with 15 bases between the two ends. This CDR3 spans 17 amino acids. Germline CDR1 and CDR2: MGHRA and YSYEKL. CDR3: CASSQEGETGSSYEQYF. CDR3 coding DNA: TGCGCCAGCAGCCAAGAAGGAGAGACAGGTAGCTCCTACGAGCAGTACTTC.

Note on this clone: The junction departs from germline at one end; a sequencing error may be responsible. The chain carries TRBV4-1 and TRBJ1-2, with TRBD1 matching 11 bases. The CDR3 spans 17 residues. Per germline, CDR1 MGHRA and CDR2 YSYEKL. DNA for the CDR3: TGCGCCAGCAGCCAAGACCCGACCGGGACAGGGGGTCATGGCTACCCCTTC. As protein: CASSQDPTGTGGHGYPF.

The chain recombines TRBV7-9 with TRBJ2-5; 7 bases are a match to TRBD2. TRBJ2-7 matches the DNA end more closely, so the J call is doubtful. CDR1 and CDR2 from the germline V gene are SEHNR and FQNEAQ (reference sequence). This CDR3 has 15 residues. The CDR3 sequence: CASSLLNGGTYEQYF. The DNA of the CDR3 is TGTGCCAGCAGCTTGTTGAACGGGGGGACTTACGAGCAGTACTTC.

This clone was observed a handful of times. The CDR3 loop is CASRRADTQYF. The CDR3 DNA sequence: TGTGCCAGCCGCAGGGCAGATACGCAGTATTTT. This rearrangement joins TRBV6-6 to TRBJ2-3; TRBD1 might be the D (5 bases). Germline loops: CDR1 MNHNY, CDR2 SVGAGI (reference sequence). The V and J ends lost 8 bases and 4 bases respectively, with 7 bases between them. The CDR3 is 11 amino acids.

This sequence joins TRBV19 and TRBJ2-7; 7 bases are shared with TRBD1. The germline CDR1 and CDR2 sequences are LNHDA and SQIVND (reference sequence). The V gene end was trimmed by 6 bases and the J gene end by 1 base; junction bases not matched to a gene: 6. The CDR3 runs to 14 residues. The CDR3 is CASSPGQRSYEQYF. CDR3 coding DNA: TGTGCCAGTAGCCCGGGACAGCGATCCTACGAGCAGTACTTC.

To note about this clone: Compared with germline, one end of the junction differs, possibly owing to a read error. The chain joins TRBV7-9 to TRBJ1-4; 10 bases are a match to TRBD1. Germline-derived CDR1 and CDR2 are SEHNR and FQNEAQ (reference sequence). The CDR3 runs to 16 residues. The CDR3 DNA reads TGTGCCGGCAGCTTCGGGACAGGGGCAACTAATGAAAAACTGTTTTTT. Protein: CAGSFGTGATNEKLFF.

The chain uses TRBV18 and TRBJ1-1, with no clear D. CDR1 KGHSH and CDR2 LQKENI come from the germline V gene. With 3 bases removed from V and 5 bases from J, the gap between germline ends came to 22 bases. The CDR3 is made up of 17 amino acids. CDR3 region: CASSPLSSRAALTEAFF. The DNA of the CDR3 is TGTGCCAGCTCACCTCTTTCCTCGAGAGCCGCCCTAACTGAAGCTTTCTTT.

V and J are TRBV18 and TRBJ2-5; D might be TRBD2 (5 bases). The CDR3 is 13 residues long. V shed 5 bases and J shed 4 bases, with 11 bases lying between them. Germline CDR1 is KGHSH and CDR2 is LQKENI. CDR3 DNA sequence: TGTGCCAGCTCAGGGGTTCGGGGAGAGACCCAGTACTTC. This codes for CASSGVRGETQYF.

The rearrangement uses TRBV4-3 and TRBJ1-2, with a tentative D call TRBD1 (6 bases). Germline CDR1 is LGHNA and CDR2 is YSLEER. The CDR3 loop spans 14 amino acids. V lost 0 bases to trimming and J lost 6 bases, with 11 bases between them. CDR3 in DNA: TGCGCCAGCAGCCAAGATCAGGGGACCAATGGCTACACCTTC. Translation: CASSQDQGTNGYTF.

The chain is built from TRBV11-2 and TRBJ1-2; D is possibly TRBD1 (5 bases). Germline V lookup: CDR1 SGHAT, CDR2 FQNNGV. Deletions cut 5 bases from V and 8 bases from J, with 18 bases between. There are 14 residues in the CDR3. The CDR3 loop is CASSPTSGGWGYTF. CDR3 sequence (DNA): TGTGCCAGCAGCCCCACCTCGGGGGGTTGGGGCTACACCTTC.

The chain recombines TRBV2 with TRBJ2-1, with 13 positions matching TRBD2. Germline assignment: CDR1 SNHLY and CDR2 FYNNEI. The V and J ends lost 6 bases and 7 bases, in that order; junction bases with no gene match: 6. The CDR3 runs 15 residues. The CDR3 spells CASREGLAGRNEQFF. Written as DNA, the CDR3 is TGTGCCAGCAGGGAGGGACTAGCGGGGCGAAATGAGCAGTTCTTC.

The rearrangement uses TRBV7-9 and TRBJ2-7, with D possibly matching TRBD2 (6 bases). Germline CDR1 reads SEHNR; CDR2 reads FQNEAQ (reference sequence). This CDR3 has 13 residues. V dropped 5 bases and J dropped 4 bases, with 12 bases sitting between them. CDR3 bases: TGTGCCAGCAGCCCGGAGGGCAGATACGAGCAGTACTTC. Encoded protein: CASSPEGRYEQYF.

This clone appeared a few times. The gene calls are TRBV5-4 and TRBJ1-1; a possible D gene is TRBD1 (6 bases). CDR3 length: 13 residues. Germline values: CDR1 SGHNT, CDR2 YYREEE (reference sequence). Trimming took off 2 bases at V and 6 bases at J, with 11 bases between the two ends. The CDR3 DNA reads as TGTGCCAGCAGCTTTCAGGGGTCATCTGAAGCTTTCTTT. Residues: CASSFQGSSEAFF. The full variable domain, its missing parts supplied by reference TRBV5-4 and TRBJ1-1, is ETGVTQSPTHLIKTRGQQVTLRCSSQSGHNTVSWYQQALGQGPQFIFQYYREEENGRGNFPPRFSGLQFPNYSSELNVNALELDDSALYLCASSFQGSSEAFFGQGTRLTVV.

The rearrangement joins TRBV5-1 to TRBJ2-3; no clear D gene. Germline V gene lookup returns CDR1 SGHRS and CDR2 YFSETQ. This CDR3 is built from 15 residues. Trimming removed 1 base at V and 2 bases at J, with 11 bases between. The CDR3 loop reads CASSLSVSDTDTQYF. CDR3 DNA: TGCGCCAGCAGCTTGTCGGTAAGCGACACAGATACGCAGTATTTT.

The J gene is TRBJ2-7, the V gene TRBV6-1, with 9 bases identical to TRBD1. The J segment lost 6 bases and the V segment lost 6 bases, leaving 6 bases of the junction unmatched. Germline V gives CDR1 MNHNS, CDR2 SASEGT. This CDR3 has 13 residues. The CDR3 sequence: CASSRDRAAEQYF. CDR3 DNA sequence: TGTGCCAGCAGCCGGGACAGGGCGGCCGAGCAGTACTTC.

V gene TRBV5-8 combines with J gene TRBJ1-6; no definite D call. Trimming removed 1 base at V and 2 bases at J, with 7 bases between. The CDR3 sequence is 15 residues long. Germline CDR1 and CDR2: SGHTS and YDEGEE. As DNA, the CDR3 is TGTGCCAGCAGCTTGCCTCAGGCCTATAATTCACCCCTCCACTTT. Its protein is CASSLPQAYNSPLHF.

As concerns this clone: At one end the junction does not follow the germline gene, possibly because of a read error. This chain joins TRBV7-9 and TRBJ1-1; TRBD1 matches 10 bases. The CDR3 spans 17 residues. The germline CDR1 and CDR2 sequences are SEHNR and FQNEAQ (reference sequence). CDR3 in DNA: TGTTCCAGCAGCTCAATTTCGGGACAGGGGAGGTACGGTGAAGCTTTCTTT. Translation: CSSSSISGQGRYGEAFF.

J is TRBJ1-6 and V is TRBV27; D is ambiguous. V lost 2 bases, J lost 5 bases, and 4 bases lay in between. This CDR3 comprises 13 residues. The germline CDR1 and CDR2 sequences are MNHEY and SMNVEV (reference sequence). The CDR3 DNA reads TGTGCCAGCAGTTTAATAGATAATTCACCCCTCCACTTT. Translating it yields CASSLIDNSPLHF.

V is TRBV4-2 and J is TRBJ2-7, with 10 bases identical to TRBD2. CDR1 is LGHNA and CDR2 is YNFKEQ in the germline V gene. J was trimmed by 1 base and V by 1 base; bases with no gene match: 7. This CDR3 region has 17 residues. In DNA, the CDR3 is TGTGCCAGCAGCCAAGCGCCTAGCGGGGGTCCATCCTACGAGCAGTACTTC. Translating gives CASSQAPSGGPSYEQYF.

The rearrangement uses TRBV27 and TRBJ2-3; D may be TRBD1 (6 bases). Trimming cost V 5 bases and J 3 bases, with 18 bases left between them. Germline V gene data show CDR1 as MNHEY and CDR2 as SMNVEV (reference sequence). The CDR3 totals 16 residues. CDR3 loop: CASSPPPGQPTDTQYF. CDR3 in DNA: TGTGCCAGCAGTCCCCCCCCGGGACAACCTACAGATACGCAGTATTTT.

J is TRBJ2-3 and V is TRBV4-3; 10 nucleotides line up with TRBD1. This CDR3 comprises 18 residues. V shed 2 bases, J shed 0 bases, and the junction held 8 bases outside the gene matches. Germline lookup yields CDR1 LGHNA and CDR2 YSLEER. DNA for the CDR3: TGCGCCAGCAGCCAATTAACCGGGACAGGGGTCAGCACAGATACGCAGTATTTT. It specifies CASSQLTGTGVSTDTQYF.